This passage covers 14 T cell receptor beta chains from one sample sequenced in a study of shared clonotypes between healthy human individuals. In the naive CD8 group, cells lacked CD45RO and were positively selected for CCR7, so terminally differentiated effector memory CD45RA+ cells were left out. Sequencing used immunoSEQ multiplex PCR; TCRdb keeps in-frame clones, though not all of them. This table has roughly 2.1 million clones, 93% appearing once. Sequences were obtained from naive CD8+ T cells from PBMCs. Every receptor here comes from a young man in good health. Some clones in this sample may be carry-over from other donors' samples.

In this sample, this clone turned up once. V usage is TRBV27 and J usage is TRBJ2-3; D is possibly TRBD2 (6 bases). Deletions cut 6 bases from V and 8 bases from J, with 30 bases between. The germline CDR1 and CDR2 sequences are MNHEY and SMNVEV (reference sequence). CDR3 length: 18 amino acids. CDR3 bases: TGTGCCAGCAGCGCCGGAAGGGAGGTTGGCCGGCCCAATGGTACGCAGTATTTT. It translates to CASSAGREVGRPNGTQYF.

The chain is built from TRBV27 and TRBJ2-7; possibly TRBD1 for D (6 bases). Germline V lookup: CDR1 MNHEY, CDR2 SMNVEV (reference sequence). The CDR3 is 17 residues long. Trimming shortened V by 2 bases and J by 0 bases, and 17 bases separated the two germline ends. The CDR3 DNA follows: TGTGCCAGCAGTTTAGCCCCCAGGACAGTTACCTCCTACGAGCAGTACTTC. Its protein product is CASSLAPRTVTSYEQYF.

The chain links TRBV29-1 to TRBJ1-2; D is uncertain. In germline, CDR1 is SQVTM, CDR2 ANQGSEA. The CDR3 extends over 14 amino acids. The germline V and J ends were trimmed by 2 bases and 1 base, with 11 bases remaining between them. In DNA, the CDR3 is TGCAGCGTTGAAAACCCGGAGATTAACTATGGCTACACCTTC. It encodes CSVENPEINYGYTF.

The chain couples TRBV19 to TRBJ2-1, with 10 bases matching TRBD2. This CDR3 comprises 13 residues. The junction had 2 bases not matched to a gene; V was cut back by 9 bases and J by 3 bases. Germline loops: CDR1 LNHDA, CDR2 SQIVND (reference sequence). CDR3: CASEREGYNEQFF. In DNA, the CDR3 is TGTGCCAGCGAGCGGGAGGGCTACAATGAGCAGTTCTTC.

V is TRBV5-1 and J is TRBJ2-7; 8 bases align to TRBD1. Germline V gene data show CDR1 as SGHRS and CDR2 as YFSETQ. J gave up 5 bases and V 4 bases, and 14 bases lay outside the gene matches. The CDR3 length is 16 residues. The CDR3 region is CASSPFAGGVFDEQYF. CDR3 sequence (DNA): TGCGCCAGCAGCCCATTTGCAGGGGGCGTATTCGACGAGCAGTACTTC. Full variable domain (rest looked up from reference TRBV5-1 and TRBJ2-7): KAGVTQTPRYLIKTRGQQVTLSCSPISGHRSVSWYQQTPGQGLQFLFEYFSETQRNKGNFPGRFSGRQFSNSRSEMNVSTLELGDSALYLCASSPFAGGVFDEQYFGPGTRLTVT.

The chain recombines TRBV7-6 with TRBJ2-1; D call uncertain. The CDR3 consists of 13 residues. Trimming removed 5 bases at V and 6 bases at J, with 11 bases between. Looked up from germline, CDR1 is SGHVS and CDR2 is FNYEAQ. CDR3 sequence: CASSRGPSNEQFF. The CDR3 nucleotides are TGTGCCAGCAGCAGAGGACCGAGCAATGAGCAGTTCTTC.

The gene calls are TRBV19 and TRBJ2-3; TRBD2 agrees at 7 bases. Losses at the gene ends were 9 bases for V and 0 bases for J; bases not matched to a gene: 18. Looked up from germline, CDR1 is LNHDA and CDR2 is SQIVND (reference sequence). The CDR3 is 18 amino acids. CDR3 nucleotide sequence: TGTGCCAGCACCACCCGGGACTATAGCCCTACTAGCACAGATACGCAGTATTTT. Translation: CASTTRDYSPTSTDTQYF.

This clone was detected only once. V and J are TRBV19 and TRBJ2-1, with D unresolved. Trimming left V 4 bases short and J 5 bases short, with 3 bases between. The CDR3 extends over 11 amino acids. Germline CDR1 LNHDA, CDR2 SQIVND (reference sequence). The CDR3 sequence: CASSTHNEQFF. CDR3 coding DNA: TGTGCCAGTAGTACTCACAATGAGCAGTTCTTC.

The V call is TRBV27, the J call TRBJ2-7, with 9 bases identical to TRBD2. CDR3 length: 15 amino acids. J lost 3 bases, V lost 5 bases, and 8 bases had no gene match. Germline V gives CDR1 MNHEY, CDR2 SMNVEV (reference sequence). The CDR3 sequence: CASSQTSGPYYEQYF. CDR3 coding DNA: TGTGCCAGCAGTCAAACTAGCGGGCCCTACTACGAGCAGTACTTC.

The V gene is TRBV4-3, the J gene TRBJ2-2; perhaps TRBD2 as D (6 bases). The CDR3 consists of 14 residues. Germline CDR1 reads LGHNA; CDR2 reads YSLEER. Trimming pared 3 bases from V and 5 bases from J, leaving 10 bases between. The CDR3 here is CASSHPGETGELFF. Written as DNA, the CDR3 is TGCGCCAGCAGCCACCCGGGAGAAACCGGGGAGCTGTTTTTT.

This sequence joins TRBV28 and TRBJ1-4; D gene unclear. Germline V gene data show CDR1 as MDHEN and CDR2 as SYDVKM. The CDR3 length is 16 residues. V lost 5 bases, J lost 8 bases, and 21 bases lay in between. CDR3 sequence (DNA): TGTGCCAGCAGTCTTAACGGGGAGGGCACGGGGGAAAAACTGTTTTTT. The encoded protein is CASSLNGEGTGEKLFF.

This clone was counted only a few times. Additional DNA sequences in this sample encode the identical CDR3. The chain couples TRBV7-9 to TRBJ2-7; D remains ambiguous. The V gene's germline CDR1 is SEHNR and CDR2 FQNEAQ (reference sequence). The germline V and J ends were trimmed by 1 base and 0 bases, with 4 bases remaining between them. The CDR3 has 13 amino acids. The CDR3 loop is CASSLDSSYEQYF. CDR3 bases: TGTGCCAGCAGCTTAGACAGCTCCTACGAGCAGTACTTC.

The V gene is TRBV28, the J gene TRBJ1-2, with TRBD1 matching over 9 bases. The ends lost 5 bases at V and 4 bases at J; junction bases unmatched: 8. Germline lookup yields CDR1 MDHEN and CDR2 SYDVKM. The CDR3 extends over 15 amino acids. DNA for the CDR3: TGTGCCAGCAGTAGCCGGGACAGGGACCTCTATGGCTACACCTTC. This encodes CASSSRDRDLYGYTF.

This clone was recorded once. The chain couples TRBV5-1 to TRBJ2-3, with D perhaps matching TRBD1 (6 bases). Between the trimmed V and J ends, which lost 4 bases and 0 bases, there was a span of 12 bases. The germline V gene encodes CDR1 SGHRS and CDR2 YFSETQ. The CDR3 length is 15 residues. CDR3 sequence (DNA): TGCGCCAGCAGCCCTACAGGGCTAAGCACAGATACGCAGTATTTT. This gives the protein CASSPTGLSTDTQYF.